Listed below are T cell receptor beta chains from one sample, sequenced in a study of tumor-infiltrating lymphocytes in localized non-small cell lung cancer. The protocol was immunoSEQ multiplex PCR, while the TCRdb copy is restricted to in-frame clones and leaves out a portion. The sample records 6,600 or so clones, 70% to 75% being singletons. The sample comprised lung tumor tissue. These receptors originate from a human donor with non-small cell lung cancer. Both conserved end residues are part of each CDR3. The D gene is left open where the match is weak. Expanded clones get a size class; other rows say once, few or many, or leave the size out.

J: TRBJ2-1; V: TRBV10-2; size: NA; D: TRBD2; DNA: TGCGCCATATCCGGGACTAGTCACAATGAGCAGTTCTTC; CDR3: CAISGTSHNEQFF
J: TRBJ1-5; V: TRBV18; size: NA; D: NA; DNA: TGTGCCAGCTCACCACCGGGAGGGAGGCTCAATCAGCCCCAGCATTTT; CDR3: CASSPPGGRLNQPQHF
J: TRBJ1-3; V: TRBV6-1; size: NA; D: NA; DNA: TGTGCCAGCAGTGAAACCGGGGCTGGAAACACCATATATTTT; CDR3: CASSETGAGNTIYF
J: TRBJ1-2; V: TRBV6-6; size: NA; D: NA; DNA: TGTGCCAGCAGCTACCGGGACAACTATGGCTACACCTTC; CDR3: CASSYRDNYGYTF
J: TRBJ1-2; V: TRBV5-6; size: NA; D: NA; DNA: TGTGCCAGCAGCTCCGGTGGGGGGGGCTCAGGTGGCTACACCTTC; CDR3: CASSSGGGGSGGYTF
J: TRBJ2-7; V: TRBV5-1; size: NA; D: NA; DNA: TGCGCCAGCAGCTCCATGACTGCTTACGAGCAGTACTTC; CDR3: CASSSMTAYEQYF
J: TRBJ2-7; V: TRBV28; size: NA; D: NA; DNA: TGTGCCAGCAGTTCGGATGTGAGCGAGCAGTACTTC; CDR3: CASSSDVSEQYF
J: TRBJ2-7; V: TRBV19; size: NA; D: NA; DNA: TGTGCCAGTAGTATACGGGCAGGCGGCTCCTACGAGCAGTACTTC; CDR3: CASSIRAGGSYEQYF
J: TRBJ2-7; V: TRBV7-8; size: NA; D: NA; DNA: TGTGCCAGCAGCACGGATAGCCCGGAGTACGAGCAGTACTTC; CDR3: CASSTDSPEYEQYF
J: TRBJ2-7; V: TRBV28; size: NA; D: TRBD2; DNA: TGTGCCAGCAGTTTACGCGGGGGCTCCTACGAGCAGTACTTC; CDR3: CASSLRGGSYEQYF
J: TRBJ2-7; V: TRBV5-6; size: NA; D: NA; DNA: TGTGCCAGCAGCTATGTCACCGAGCAGTACTTC; CDR3: CASSYVTEQYF
J: TRBJ1-2; V: TRBV6-5; size: NA; D: NA; DNA: TGTGCCAGCAGGGGCAATTGGGTCGATGGCTACACCTTC; CDR3: CASRGNWVDGYTF
J: TRBJ1-6; V: TRBV7-8; size: NA; D: NA; DNA: TGTGCCAGCAGCTTAGGGGACGGGGTTAATTCACCCCTCCACTTT; CDR3: CASSLGDGVNSPLHF
J: TRBJ1-5; V: TRBV9; size: NA; D: TRBD1; DNA: TGTGCCAGCAGCGCGGGGGGGGACAGCAGGAATCAGCCCCAGCATTTT; CDR3: CASSAGGDSRNQPQHF
J: TRBJ2-1; V: TRBV5-1; size: NA; D: NA; DNA: TGCGCCAGCAGCTTATCCCTTTTCTACAATGAGCAGTTCTTC; CDR3: CASSLSLFYNEQFF
J: TRBJ2-3; V: TRBV2; size: NA; D: NA; DNA: TGTGCCAGCAGCGTGGACTACGACACAGATACGCAGTATTTT; CDR3: CASSVDYDTDTQYF
J: TRBJ1-4; V: TRBV5-6; size: few; D: TRBD1; DNA: TGTGCCAGCAGCCGTTCCGGGACAGGGGGAGAAAAACTGTTTTTT; CDR3: CASSRSGTGGEKLFF
J: TRBJ1-2; V: TRBV27; size: few; D: TRBD1; DNA: TGTGCCAGCAGTTTCGCTGGACAGGGGGAAGGCTACACCTTC; CDR3: CASSFAGQGEGYTF
J: TRBJ2-5; V: TRBV7-3; size: NA; D: NA; DNA: TGTGCCAGCAGCTACAGGGTTCCCGGGACCCAGTACTTC; CDR3: CASSYRVPGTQYF
J: TRBJ2-3; V: TRBV10-1; size: few; D: TRBD2; DNA: TGCGCCAGCAGTGAGTTATCTAGCGGGGGGCCCTGTGGGCAGTATTTT; CDR3: CASSELSSGGPCGQYF
J: TRBJ1-2; V: TRBV7-9; size: NA; D: NA; DNA: TGTGCCAGCAGGGACGGACTCTTCTATGGCTACACCTTC; CDR3: CASRDGLFYGYTF
J: TRBJ2-7; V: TRBV11-2; size: NA; D: TRBD2; DNA: TGTGCCAGCAGCTTAGGGGTCCAGCGGGGGACCTACGAGCAGTACTTC; CDR3: CASSLGVQRGTYEQYF
J: TRBJ1-6; V: TRBV5-6; size: NA; D: NA; DNA: TGTGCCAGCAGCCCCCAGCGGCTTAATTCACCCCTCCACTTT; CDR3: CASSPQRLNSPLHF
J: TRBJ2-7; V: TRBV2; size: few; D: NA; DNA: TGTGCCAGCAGTGCGGACCGAAGCTCCTACGAGCAGTACTTC; CDR3: CASSADRSSYEQYF
J: TRBJ2-7; V: TRBV4-2; size: few; D: TRBD2; DNA: TGTGCCAGCAGCCAAGGGACTAGCGGGGGTGTCGCGTCCTACGAGCAGTACTTC; CDR3: CASSQGTSGGVASYEQYF
J: TRBJ1-1; V: TRBV5-1; size: NA; D: NA; DNA: TGCGCCAGCAGCTTGGAAGTCGGGGGGGCTTTCTTT; CDR3: CASSLEVGGAFF
J: TRBJ2-3; V: TRBV11-3; size: NA; D: TRBD2; DNA: TGTGCCAGCAGCGCCCTAGCGGGGAGTTGGGATACGCAGTATTTT; CDR3: CASSALAGSWDTQYF
J: TRBJ2-3; V: TRBV25-1; size: NA; D: TRBD1; DNA: TGTGCCAGCAGTGAGGGACAGGTCACAGATACGCAGTATTTT; CDR3: CASSEGQVTDTQYF
J: TRBJ2-7; V: TRBV25-1; size: NA; D: NA; DNA: TGTGCCAGCAGTGATGGCAGACGATTACCCTACGAGCAGTACTTC; CDR3: CASSDGRRLPYEQYF
J: TRBJ2-1; V: TRBV10-3; size: NA; D: TRBD1; DNA: TGTGCCATCAGTGGCTTGAACCGGGACAGGGATTTCAATGAGCAGTTCTTC; CDR3: CAISGLNRDRDFNEQFF
J: TRBJ2-5; V: TRBV5-1; size: NA; D: TRBD1; DNA: TGCGCCAGCTCGACAGGGGGCGAGACCCAGTACTTC; CDR3: CASSTGGETQYF
J: TRBJ1-2; V: TRBV27; size: NA; D: TRBD1; DNA: TGTGCCAGCAGTGCTACGGGGACAGGGGGCTTTGGCTACACCTTC; CDR3: CASSATGTGGFGYTF
J: TRBJ2-6; V: TRBV27; size: NA; D: NA; DNA: TGTGCCAGCAGTTTCGGATCTGGGGCCAACGTCCTGACTTTC; CDR3: CASSFGSGANVLTF
J: TRBJ1-5; V: TRBV6-1; size: NA; D: NA; DNA: TGTGCCAGCAGGAGAACAGTGGATCAGCCCCAGCATTTT; CDR3: CASRRTVDQPQHF
J: TRBJ1-6; V: TRBV7-9; size: NA; D: NA; DNA: TGTGCCAGCAGCCCCTGGGTAGGGGAAAGATCACCCCTCCACTTT; CDR3: CASSPWVGERSPLHF
J: TRBJ2-7; V: TRBV19; size: NA; D: NA; DNA: TGTGCCAGTAGTGCCCAGGGGGGGTCCTCCTACGAGCAGTACTTC; CDR3: CASSAQGGSSYEQYF
J: TRBJ2-1; V: TRBV7-2; size: NA; D: TRBD1; DNA: TGTGCCAGCAGCTTGGGGACAGGGACAAATGAGCAGTTCTTC; CDR3: CASSLGTGTNEQFF
J: TRBJ2-5; V: TRBV5-6; size: NA; D: NA; DNA: TGTGCCAGCAGCTTGGGTGGGGGGGCAAAAGAGACCCAGTACTTC; CDR3: CASSLGGGAKETQYF
J: TRBJ1-5; V: TRBV5-6; size: few; D: TRBD1; DNA: TGTGCCAGCAGCATACTCGGACAGGGAGATCAGCCCCAGCATTTT; CDR3: CASSILGQGDQPQHF